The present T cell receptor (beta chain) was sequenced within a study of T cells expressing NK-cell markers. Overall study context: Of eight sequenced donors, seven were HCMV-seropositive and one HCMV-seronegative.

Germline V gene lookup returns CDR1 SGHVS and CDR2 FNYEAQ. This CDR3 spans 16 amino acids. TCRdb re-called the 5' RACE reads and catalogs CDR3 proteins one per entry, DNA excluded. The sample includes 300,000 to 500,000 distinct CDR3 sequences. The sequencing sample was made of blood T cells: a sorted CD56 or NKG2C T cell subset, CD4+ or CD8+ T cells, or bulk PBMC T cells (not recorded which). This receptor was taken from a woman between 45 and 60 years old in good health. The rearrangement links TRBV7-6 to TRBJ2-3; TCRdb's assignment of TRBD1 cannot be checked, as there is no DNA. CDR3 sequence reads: CASSLGQGALGDTQYF. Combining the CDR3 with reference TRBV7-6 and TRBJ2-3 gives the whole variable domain GAGVSQSPRYKVTKRGQDVALRCDPISGHVSLYWYRQALGQGPEFLTYFNYEAQQDKSGLPNDRFSAERPEGSISTLTIQRTEQRDSAMYRCASSLGQGALGDTQYFGPGTRLTVL.